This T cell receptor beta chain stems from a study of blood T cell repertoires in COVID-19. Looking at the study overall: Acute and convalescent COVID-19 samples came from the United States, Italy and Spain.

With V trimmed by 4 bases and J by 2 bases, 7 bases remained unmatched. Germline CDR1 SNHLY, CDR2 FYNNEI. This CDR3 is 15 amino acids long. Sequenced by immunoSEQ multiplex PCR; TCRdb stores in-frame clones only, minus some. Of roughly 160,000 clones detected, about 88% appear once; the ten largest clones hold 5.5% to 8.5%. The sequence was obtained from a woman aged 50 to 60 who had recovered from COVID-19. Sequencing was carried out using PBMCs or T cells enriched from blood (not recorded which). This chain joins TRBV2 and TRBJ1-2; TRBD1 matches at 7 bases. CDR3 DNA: TGTGCCAGCAGTGCGCGGGACAGACCGAACTATGGCTACACCTTC. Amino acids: CASSARDRPNYGYTF.